Each of the 32 T cell receptor beta chains below was sequenced from the same sample in a study of control samples from healthy donors and cancer patients. Only in-frame clones appear in the TCRdb table, and some are missing; sequencing was by immunoSEQ multiplex PCR. The sample lists roughly 52,000 clones, roughly 94% seen once, with 2.4% in the top ten. Sequences were obtained from blood. These receptors were collected from a man under 40 in good health.

V gene TRBV2 combines with J gene TRBJ2-3; 8 nucleotides agree with TRBD2. V lost 3 bases, J lost 2 bases, and 4 bases stayed unmatched. Germline lookup yields CDR1 SNHLY and CDR2 FYNNEI. CDR3 length equals 15 residues. The CDR3 region is CASSDLAGSTDTQYF. The CDR3 region has the DNA TGTGCCAGCAGTGATTTAGCGGGATCCACAGATACGCAGTATTTT.

V is TRBV5-1 and J is TRBJ2-1; 9 bases line up with TRBD1. Germline V gene lookup returns CDR1 SGHRS and CDR2 YFSETQ. The CDR3 totals 15 residues. Unmatched junction bases numbered 10, after V lost 5 bases and J lost 7 bases. In nucleotides, the CDR3 is TGCGCCAGCAGTTGGGACAGGGTGGCACTTAATGAGCAGTTCTTC. Encoded protein: CASSWDRVALNEQFF.

The chain employs TRBV6-1 and TRBJ1-5; the match to TRBD1 covers 10 bases. CDR3 length: 15 residues. Per the germline V gene, CDR1 is MNHNS and CDR2 is SASEGT. With V trimmed by 3 bases and J by 7 bases, 6 bases remained unmatched. The CDR3 loop is CASSEAGTGAQPQHF. CDR3 bases: TGTGCCAGCAGTGAGGCCGGGACAGGGGCACAGCCCCAGCATTTT.

This chain connects TRBV6-5 to TRBJ2-7, with 11 positions matching TRBD2. From germline, CDR1 is MNHEY and CDR2 SVGAGI. The V segment lost 1 base and the J segment 7 bases; nucleotides outside the gene matches: 9. The CDR3 loop spans 16 amino acids. This chain's CDR3 is CASSYFLAGGPQEQYF. The CDR3 DNA reads TGTGCCAGCAGTTACTTTTTAGCGGGAGGGCCCCAGGAGCAGTACTTC.

The J gene is TRBJ2-3, the V gene TRBV5-6, with 7 bases that match TRBD1. J lost 0 bases, V lost 0 bases, and 1 base had no gene match. This CDR3 spans 15 amino acids. Germline CDR1 SGHDT, CDR2 YYEEEE. CDR3 region: CASSLGQGSTDTQYF. CDR3 in DNA: TGTGCCAGCAGCTTGGGACAGGGAAGCACAGATACGCAGTATTTT.

The CDR3 DNA follows: TGTGCCAGCAGCCAAGATCGTCTGGCACTAGCGGTCACAGATACGCAGTATTTT. This sequence encodes CASSQDRLALAVTDTQYF. V usage is TRBV3-1 (or the pseudogene TRBV3-2) and J usage is TRBJ2-3; 8 bases match TRBD2. The CDR3 has 18 residues. Germline CDR1 and CDR2: LGHDT and YNNKEL (reference sequence). V lost 0 bases, J lost 2 bases, and 10 bases stayed unmatched.

V usage is TRBV9 and J usage is TRBJ1-4; tentatively, D is TRBD1 (6 bases). Germline V gene data show CDR1 as SGDLS and CDR2 as YYNGEE. V lost 3 bases, J lost 4 bases, and 10 bases lay in between. This CDR3 region has 14 residues. The CDR3 is CASSAQGGNEKLFF. The CDR3 region has the DNA TGTGCCAGCAGCGCACAGGGAGGTAATGAAAAACTGTTTTTT.

V gene TRBV6-4 combines with J gene TRBJ1-5, with D unclear. Trimming stripped 8 bases from V and 4 bases from J, with 15 bases between. The CDR3 has 14 amino acids. CDR1 and CDR2 from the germline V gene are MRHNA and SNTAGT. For the CDR3, the DNA is TGTGCCAGCTCACCCGAGGCCAGGAATCAGCCCCAGCATTTT. Translation gives CASSPEARNQPQHF.

The gene calls are TRBV9 and TRBJ2-7; perhaps TRBD1 as D (5 bases). Per germline, CDR1 SGDLS and CDR2 YYNGEE. Trimming took 3 bases from V and 4 from J, leaving 20 bases between them. The CDR3 is 16 amino acids. CDR3 protein: CASSGGPHNTGYEQYF. In DNA, the CDR3 is TGTGCCAGCAGCGGGGGCCCCCATAATACAGGATACGAGCAGTACTTC.

This clone was counted a single time. The rearrangement links TRBV11-2 to TRBJ2-7; D not resolved. The length of the CDR3 is 14 residues. The V gene's germline CDR1 is SGHAT and CDR2 FQNNGV. Trimming removed 1 base from V and 5 bases from J, with 12 bases in between. Here the CDR3 reads CASSLADPSNEQYF. CDR3 bases: TGTGCCAGCAGCTTAGCCGACCCCTCGAACGAGCAGTACTTC.

This clone appeared once. V and J are TRBV4-3 and TRBJ2-1; D remains unclear. The V end was cut by 1 base, the J end by 7 bases, with 23 bases between. This CDR3 has 18 residues. Germline lookup yields CDR1 LGHNA and CDR2 YSLEER. As DNA, the CDR3 is TGCGCCAGCAGCCAAGCCCCTAGGTCTGAGTTTATGGTAAATGAGCAGTTCTTC. Translation: CASSQAPRSEFMVNEQFF.

This chain links TRBV14 with TRBJ1-2; D remains ambiguous. The CDR3 consists of 13 residues. Germline V gene data show CDR1 as SGHDN and CDR2 as FVKESK. V was pared by 0 bases and J by 8 bases, with 10 bases between. The CDR3 DNA reads TGTGCCAGCAGCCAAGAGGGGAATTTCGGCTACACCTTC. Amino acids: CASSQEGNFGYTF.

The chain combines TRBV15 with TRBJ1-5; D not resolved. The V end was cut by 1 base, the J end by 5 bases, with 3 bases between. Germline CDR1 reads LNHNV; CDR2 reads YYDKDF (reference sequence). This CDR3 is built from 12 residues. CDR3 DNA: TGTGCCACCAGCAGAGTGGATCAGCCCCAGCATTTT. This encodes CATSRVDQPQHF.

This chain joins TRBV6-5 and TRBJ1-3; TRBD1 might be the D (5 bases). The CDR3 sequence is 15 residues long. The germline V and J ends were trimmed by 8 bases and 0 bases, with 14 bases remaining between them. The V gene's germline CDR1 is MNHEY and CDR2 SVGAGI. In nucleotides, the CDR3 is TGTGCCAGCTTAACAACAGGTACCTCTGGAAACACCATATATTTT. Its protein is CASLTTGTSGNTIYF.

This chain joins TRBV6-2 or TRBV6-3 and TRBJ2-7, with 12 positions matching TRBD2. The CDR3 is 15 residues long. Germline lookup yields CDR1 MNHEY and CDR2 SVGEGT. Unmatched junction bases numbered 4, after V lost 5 bases and J lost 2 bases. CDR3 residues: CASSPGLAGPYEQYF. The CDR3 DNA follows: TGTGCCAGCAGTCCCGGACTAGCGGGACCCTACGAGCAGTACTTC.

CDR3 DNA: TGTGCCAGCAGTGCCCGGACGGGAAGGAATGAAAAACTGTTTTTT. This translates into CASSARTGRNEKLFF. This rearrangement joins TRBV27 to TRBJ1-4, with no clear D. V was clipped by 5 bases and J by 5 bases, with 15 bases between them. Germline V lookup: CDR1 MNHEY, CDR2 SMNVEV (reference sequence). The CDR3 sequence is 15 residues long.

This clone is a singleton in its sample. V and J are TRBV6-6 and TRBJ2-1; 7 bases align to TRBD2. CDR1 is MNHNY and CDR2 is SVGAGI in the germline V gene (reference sequence). The CDR3 is 15 residues long. V lost 7 bases and J lost 6; bases outside the gene matches: 12. CDR3 in amino acids: CASTLGRSYLNEQFF. CDR3 sequence (DNA): TGTGCCAGCACCCTCGGGAGGTCCTACCTCAATGAGCAGTTCTTC.

The V gene is TRBV19, the J gene TRBJ2-3, with no clear D. The ends were cut back, 6 bases at V and 0 bases at J, with 7 bases in the middle. CDR3 length equals 13 residues. Germline V CDR1 and CDR2: LNHDA, SQIVND (reference sequence). The CDR3 loop is CASRSLSTDTQYF. The CDR3 DNA is TGTGCCAGTAGGAGTCTCAGCACAGATACGCAGTATTTT.

This rearrangement joins TRBV3-1 (or the pseudogene TRBV3-2) to TRBJ2-5; TRBD2 matches at 15 bases. In germline, CDR1 is LGHDT, CDR2 YNNKEL (reference sequence). The V segment lost 4 bases and the J segment 6 bases; nucleotides outside the gene matches: 6. The CDR3 covers 16 residues. This CDR3 reads CASSLYGTSGGKTQYF. In nucleotides, the CDR3 is TGTGCCAGCAGCCTATATGGGACTAGCGGGGGGAAGACCCAGTACTTC.

This rearrangement joins TRBV5-5 to TRBJ2-1; TRBD2 matches 10 bases. V gave up 3 bases and J gave up 7 bases; unmatched junction bases: 16. In germline, CDR1 is SGHKS, CDR2 YYEKEE (reference sequence). The CDR3 is 18 amino acids. In DNA form, the CDR3 reads TGTGCCAGCAGCTCCCTCCTAGCGGGAGTGGGTGGTCTGAATGAGCAGTTCTTC. Protein sequence: CASSSLLAGVGGLNEQFF. Supplemented by reference TRBV5-5 and TRBJ2-1, the full variable domain reads DAGVTQSPTHLIKTRGQQVTLRCSPISGHKSVSWYQQVLGQGPQFIFQYYEKEERGRGNFPDRFSARQFPNYSSELNVNALLLGDSALYLCASSSLLAGVGGLNEQFFGPGTRLTVL.

The chain links TRBV20-1 to TRBJ1-4; D is ambiguous. Germline V gene sequence: CDR1 DFQATT, CDR2 SNEGSKA (reference sequence). V lost 3 bases, J lost 7 bases, and 15 bases lay in between. The CDR3 length is 14 residues. Here the CDR3 reads CSASLTAGGEKLFF. The CDR3 coding sequence is TGCAGTGCTAGTTTAACCGCCGGAGGTGAAAAACTGTTTTTT.

The rearrangement links TRBV5-1 to TRBJ2-1; D may be TRBD2 (5 bases). Germline V CDR1 and CDR2: SGHRS, YFSETQ. V was cut by 0 bases and J by 0 bases, with 10 bases left in between. This CDR3 is built from 16 residues. CDR3 nucleotides: TGCGCCAGCAGCTTGGCCGAGCGGAACTCCTACAATGAGCAGTTCTTC. It encodes CASSLAERNSYNEQFF.

CDR3 DNA sequence: TGTGCCAGCAGACTTGACAATCAGCCCCAGCATTTT. Encoded protein: CASRLDNQPQHF. The genes are TRBV2 and TRBJ1-5; D not resolved. CDR3 size: 12 residues. The germline V and J ends were trimmed by 6 bases and 3 bases, with 6 bases remaining between them. Germline-derived CDR1 and CDR2 are SNHLY and FYNNEI.

The V call is TRBV14, the J call TRBJ2-1; the match to TRBD2 covers 8 bases. The CDR3 has 15 amino acids. The junction had 7 bases not matched to a gene; V was cut back by 3 bases and J by 6 bases. Looked up from germline, CDR1 is SGHDN and CDR2 is FVKESK. CDR3 DNA: TGTGCCAGCAGCCACCCCTCGGGGGGGTTCAATGAGCAGTTCTTC. It translates to CASSHPSGGFNEQFF.

The chain combines TRBV28 with TRBJ1-2, with D perhaps matching TRBD1 (5 bases). Germline V gene lookup returns CDR1 MDHEN and CDR2 SYDVKM. This CDR3 is 13 amino acids long. V gave up 8 bases and J gave up 8 bases, with 18 bases separating them. The CDR3 region is CASGTGPGGGYTF. As DNA, the CDR3 is TGTGCCAGCGGCACAGGTCCGGGAGGGGGCTACACCTTC.

This clone has only one observation. This chain connects TRBV5-4 to TRBJ2-7; tentative D call: TRBD2 (7 bases). CDR3 size: 15 residues. V lost 0 bases and J 5 bases, leaving 15 bases between the germline ends. Germline CDR1 is SGHNT and CDR2 is YYREEE (reference sequence). The CDR3 is CASSLVGGAGDEQYF. CDR3 coding DNA: TGTGCCAGCAGCTTGGTTGGGGGGGCAGGGGACGAGCAGTACTTC.

Of note for this clone: Other nucleotide sequences in the sample specify the same CDR3. J is TRBJ2-3 and V is TRBV15; 7 bases fit TRBD1. Germline-derived CDR1 and CDR2 are LNHNV and YYDKDF (reference sequence). This CDR3 is built from 17 residues. The J segment lost 5 bases and the V segment lost 4 bases, leaving 15 bases of the junction unmatched. The chain's CDR3 is CATSTPAPGTVLDTQYF. For the CDR3, the DNA is TGTGCCACCAGCACCCCCGCCCCCGGGACAGTGTTAGATACGCAGTATTTT.

The CDR3 is CASSILTPGDTQYF. In DNA form, the CDR3 reads TGTGCCAGTAGTATTCTCACGCCGGGAGATACGCAGTATTTT. The chain has TRBV19 and TRBJ2-3; D is unclear. Trimming shortened V by 3 bases and J by 5 bases, and 12 bases separated the two germline ends. Germline CDR1 and CDR2: LNHDA and SQIVND (reference sequence). This CDR3 has 14 amino acids.

The chain couples TRBV14 to TRBJ2-3, with 9 bases matching TRBD1. The CDR3 spans 17 residues. Losses at the gene ends were 5 bases for V and 2 bases for J; bases not matched to a gene: 11. Germline CDR1 SGHDN, CDR2 FVKESK. CDR3 region: CASSTGTGPQLTDTQYF. The CDR3 bases are TGTGCCAGCAGCACGGGGACAGGGCCTCAACTCACAGATACGCAGTATTTT. Variable domain in full (rest from reference TRBV14 and TRBJ2-3): EAGVTQFPSHSVIEKGQTVTLRCDPISGHDNLYWYRRVMGKEIKFLLHFVKESKQDESGMPNNRFLAERTGGTYSTLKVQPAELEDSGVYFCASSTGTGPQLTDTQYFGPGTRLTVL.

V gene TRBV20-1 combines with J gene TRBJ2-3; 10 bases align to TRBD2. Losses at the gene ends were 3 bases for V and 5 bases for J; bases not matched to a gene: 2. This CDR3 comprises 13 residues. Germline V gene data show CDR1 as DFQATT and CDR2 as SNEGSKA (reference sequence). The CDR3 spells CSASGLAVDTQYF. CDR3 coding DNA: TGCAGTGCTAGTGGACTAGCGGTAGATACGCAGTATTTT.

CDR3 in DNA: TGTGCCAGCAGCGTAGAACCGGCAGTCGAGCAGTACTTC. Its translation is CASSVEPAVEQYF. This chain connects TRBV9 to TRBJ2-7, with D hard to call. With 0 bases removed from V and 6 bases from J, the gap between germline ends came to 10 bases. CDR1 SGDLS and CDR2 YYNGEE come from the germline V gene. The CDR3 runs to 13 residues.

This clone counts as medium-sized. The V gene is TRBV27, the J gene TRBJ2-6; TRBD2 matches at 7 bases. Trimming removed 2 bases from V and 0 bases from J; junction bases left unmatched: 4. CDR3 length equals 17 residues. The germline gives CDR1 MNHEY, CDR2 SMNVEV (reference sequence). The DNA for the CDR3 is TGTGCCAGCAGTTTAGATACTAGCGCCTCTGGGGCCAACGTCCTGACTTTC. It is translated as CASSLDTSASGANVLTF.